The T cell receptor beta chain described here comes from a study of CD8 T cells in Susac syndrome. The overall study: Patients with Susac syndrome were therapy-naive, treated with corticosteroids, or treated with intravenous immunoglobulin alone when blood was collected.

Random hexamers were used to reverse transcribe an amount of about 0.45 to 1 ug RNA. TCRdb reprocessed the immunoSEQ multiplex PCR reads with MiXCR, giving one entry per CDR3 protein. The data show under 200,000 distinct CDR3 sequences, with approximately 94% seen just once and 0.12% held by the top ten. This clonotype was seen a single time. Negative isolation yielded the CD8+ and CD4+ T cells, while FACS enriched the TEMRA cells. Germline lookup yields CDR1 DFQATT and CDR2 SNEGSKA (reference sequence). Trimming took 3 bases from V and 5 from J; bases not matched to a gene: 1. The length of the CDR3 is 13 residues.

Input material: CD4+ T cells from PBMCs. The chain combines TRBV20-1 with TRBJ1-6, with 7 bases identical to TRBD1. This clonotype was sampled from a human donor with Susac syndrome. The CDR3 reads CSARTGNNSPLHF. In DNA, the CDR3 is TGCAGTGCTAGGACAGGGAATAATTCACCCCTCCACTTT.